This entry describes one TCR beta chain. This sample is drawn from a study of blood T cell repertoires in COVID-19. Trimming removed 3 bases at V and 3 bases at J, with 14 bases between. Germline loops: CDR1 GTSNPN, CDR2 SVGIG (reference sequence). The CDR3 sequence is 14 residues long. Clones were read by immunoSEQ multiplex PCR, and TCRdb kept only the in-frame ones, dropping some. The data show 150,000 to 200,000 clones, with 80% to 90% seen just once and roughly 15% held by the top ten. Living in 24 US areas, the participants were between about 18 and 95 years of age. The chain recombines TRBV30 with TRBJ1-1; possibly TRBD1 for D (6 bases). The TCR originated in a man over 45 who had recovered from COVID-19. The sample comprised PBMCs or T cells enriched from blood (not recorded which). The CDR3 nucleotides read TGTGCCTGGAGGGCCGGGACACTTTACACTGAAGCTTTCTTT. The encoded protein is CAWRAGTLYTEAFF.